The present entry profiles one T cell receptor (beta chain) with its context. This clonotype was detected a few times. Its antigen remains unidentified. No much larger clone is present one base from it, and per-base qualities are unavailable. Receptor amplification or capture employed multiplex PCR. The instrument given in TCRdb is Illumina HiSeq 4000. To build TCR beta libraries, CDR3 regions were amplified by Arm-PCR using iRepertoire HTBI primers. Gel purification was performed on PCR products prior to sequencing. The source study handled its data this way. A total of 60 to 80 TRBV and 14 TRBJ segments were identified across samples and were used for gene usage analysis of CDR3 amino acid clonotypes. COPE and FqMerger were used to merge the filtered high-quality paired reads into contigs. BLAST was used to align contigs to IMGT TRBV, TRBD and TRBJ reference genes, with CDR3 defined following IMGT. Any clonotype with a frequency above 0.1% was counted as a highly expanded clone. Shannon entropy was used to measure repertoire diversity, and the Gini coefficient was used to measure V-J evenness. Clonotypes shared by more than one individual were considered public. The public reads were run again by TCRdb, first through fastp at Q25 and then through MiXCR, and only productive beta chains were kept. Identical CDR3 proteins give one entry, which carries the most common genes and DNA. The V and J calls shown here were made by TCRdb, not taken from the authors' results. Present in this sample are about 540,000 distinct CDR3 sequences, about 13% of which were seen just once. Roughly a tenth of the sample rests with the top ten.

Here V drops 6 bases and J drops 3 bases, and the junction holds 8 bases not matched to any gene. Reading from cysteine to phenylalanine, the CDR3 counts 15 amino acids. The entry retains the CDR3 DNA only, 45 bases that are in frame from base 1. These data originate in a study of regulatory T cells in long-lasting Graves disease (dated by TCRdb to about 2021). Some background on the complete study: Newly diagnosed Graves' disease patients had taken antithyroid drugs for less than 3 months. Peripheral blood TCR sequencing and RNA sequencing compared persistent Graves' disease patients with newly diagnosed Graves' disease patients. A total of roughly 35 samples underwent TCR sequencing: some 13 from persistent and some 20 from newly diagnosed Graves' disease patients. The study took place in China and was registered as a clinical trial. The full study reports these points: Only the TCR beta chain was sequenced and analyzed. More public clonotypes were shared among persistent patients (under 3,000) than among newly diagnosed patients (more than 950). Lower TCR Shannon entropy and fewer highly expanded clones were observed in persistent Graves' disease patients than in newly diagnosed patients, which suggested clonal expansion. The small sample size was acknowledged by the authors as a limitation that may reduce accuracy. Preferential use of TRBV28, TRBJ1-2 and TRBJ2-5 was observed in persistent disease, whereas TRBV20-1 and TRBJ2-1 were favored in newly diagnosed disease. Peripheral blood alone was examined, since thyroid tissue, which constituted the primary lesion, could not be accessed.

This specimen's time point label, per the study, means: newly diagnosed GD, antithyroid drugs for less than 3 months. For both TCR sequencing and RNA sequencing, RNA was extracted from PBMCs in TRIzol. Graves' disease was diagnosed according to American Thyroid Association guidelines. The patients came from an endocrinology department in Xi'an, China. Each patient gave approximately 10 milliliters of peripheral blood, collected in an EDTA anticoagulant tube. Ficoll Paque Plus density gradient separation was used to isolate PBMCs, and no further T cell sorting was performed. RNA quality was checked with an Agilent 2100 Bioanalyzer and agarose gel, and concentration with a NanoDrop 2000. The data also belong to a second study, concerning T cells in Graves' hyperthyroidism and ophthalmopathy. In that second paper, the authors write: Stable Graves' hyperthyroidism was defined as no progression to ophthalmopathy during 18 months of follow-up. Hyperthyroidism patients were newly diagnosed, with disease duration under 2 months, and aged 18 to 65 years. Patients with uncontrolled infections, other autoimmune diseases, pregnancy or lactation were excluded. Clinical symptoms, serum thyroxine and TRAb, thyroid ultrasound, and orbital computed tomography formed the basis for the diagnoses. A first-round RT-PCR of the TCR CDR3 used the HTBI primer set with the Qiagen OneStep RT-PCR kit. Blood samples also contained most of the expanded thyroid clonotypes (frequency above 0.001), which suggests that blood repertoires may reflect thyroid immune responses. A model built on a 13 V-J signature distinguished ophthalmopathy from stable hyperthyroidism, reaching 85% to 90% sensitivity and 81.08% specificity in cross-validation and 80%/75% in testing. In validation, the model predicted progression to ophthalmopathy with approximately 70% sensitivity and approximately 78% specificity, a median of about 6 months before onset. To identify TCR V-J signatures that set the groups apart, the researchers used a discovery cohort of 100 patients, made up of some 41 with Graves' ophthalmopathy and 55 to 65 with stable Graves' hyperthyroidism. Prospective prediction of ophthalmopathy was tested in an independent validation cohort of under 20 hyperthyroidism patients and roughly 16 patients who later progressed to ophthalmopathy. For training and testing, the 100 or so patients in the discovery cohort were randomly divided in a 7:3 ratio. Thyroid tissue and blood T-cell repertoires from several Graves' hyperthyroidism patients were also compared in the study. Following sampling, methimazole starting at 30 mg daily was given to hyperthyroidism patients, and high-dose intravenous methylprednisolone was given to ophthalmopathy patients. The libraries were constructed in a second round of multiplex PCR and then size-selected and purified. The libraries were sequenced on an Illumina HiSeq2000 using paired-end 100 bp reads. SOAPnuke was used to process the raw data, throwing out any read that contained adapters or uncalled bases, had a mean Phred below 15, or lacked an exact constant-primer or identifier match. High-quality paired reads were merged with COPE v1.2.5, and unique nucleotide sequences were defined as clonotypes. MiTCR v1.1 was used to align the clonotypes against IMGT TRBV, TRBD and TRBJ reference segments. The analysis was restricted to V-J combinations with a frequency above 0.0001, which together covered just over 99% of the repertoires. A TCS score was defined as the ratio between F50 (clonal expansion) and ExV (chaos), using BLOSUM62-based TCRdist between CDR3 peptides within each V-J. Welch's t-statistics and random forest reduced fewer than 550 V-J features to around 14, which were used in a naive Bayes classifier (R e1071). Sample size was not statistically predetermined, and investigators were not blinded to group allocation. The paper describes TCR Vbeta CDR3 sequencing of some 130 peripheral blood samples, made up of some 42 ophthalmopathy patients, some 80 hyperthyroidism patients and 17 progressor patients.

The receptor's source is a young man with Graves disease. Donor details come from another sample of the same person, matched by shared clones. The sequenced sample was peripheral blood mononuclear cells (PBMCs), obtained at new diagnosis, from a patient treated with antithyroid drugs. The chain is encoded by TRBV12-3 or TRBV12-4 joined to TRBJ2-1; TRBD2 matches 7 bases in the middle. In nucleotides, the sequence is TGTGCCAGCAGGGACGCTAGCGGAGACTACAATGAGCAGTTCTTC. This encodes CASRDASGDYNEQFF.